A single sample gave rise to the 19 T cell receptor beta chains below, sequenced in a study of cytomegalovirus exposure and HLA in healthy donors. Both 60 Vbeta primers and 13 Jbeta primers went into the PCR. Using immunoSEQ multiplex PCR, the repertoire was profiled, and TCRdb retains in-frame clones only, with some absent. This table has 240,000 or so clones, roughly four fifths appearing once. Sample: PBMCs. These receptors were taken from a woman aged 60-75 years in good health and CMV-seropositive.

The gene calls are TRBV7-3 and TRBJ2-1; 7 bases fit TRBD2. CDR3 length equals 17 residues. The V gene end was trimmed by 4 bases and the J gene end by 0 bases; junction bases not matched to a gene: 9. Germline V gene lookup returns CDR1 SGHTA and CDR2 FQGTGA. CDR3 bases: TGTGCCAGCAGCTCCGTCCCCGGGAGGAGCTCCTACAATGAGCAGTTCTTC. As protein: CASSSVPGRSSYNEQFF.

This clone was picked up a small number of times. V is TRBV18 and J is TRBJ1-2; D perhaps matches TRBD1 (5 bases). The CDR3 covers 16 residues. V lost 2 bases and J 4 bases, leaving 17 bases between the germline ends. Germline CDR1 and CDR2: KGHSH and LQKENI. Here the CDR3 DNA reads TGTGCCAGCTCACCAGAGCAGGGAGGTTTCTTCTATGGCTACACCTTC. Residues: CASSPEQGGFFYGYTF. The full variable domain, rest sourced from reference TRBV18 and TRBJ1-2, is NAGVMQNPRHLVRRRGQEARLRCSPMKGHSHVYWYRQLPEEGLKFMVYLQKENIIDESGMPKERFSAEFPKEGPSILRIQQVVRGDSAAYFCASSPEQGGFFYGYTFGSGTRLTVV.

The chain recombines TRBV9 with TRBJ2-3; D is ambiguous. CDR3 size: 15 residues. CDR1 SGDLS and CDR2 YYNGEE come from the germline V gene. Trimming left V 4 bases short and J 1 base short, with 13 bases between. The CDR3 region has the DNA TGTGCCAGCAGCACCCGCTCGACTGGCACAGATACGCAGTATTTT. Amino acid sequence: CASSTRSTGTDTQYF.

This clone was seen more than once but under ten times. The chain has TRBV7-9 and TRBJ2-7; D call uncertain. The ends were cut back, 5 bases at V and 2 bases at J, with 10 bases in the middle. The germline gives CDR1 SEHNR, CDR2 FQNEAQ (reference sequence). The length of the CDR3 is 13 residues. CDR3 residues: CASSPGSTYEQYF. The CDR3 nucleotides read TGTGCCAGCAGCCCCGGTTCGACCTACGAGCAGTACTTC.

This clone was seen a handful of times. J is TRBJ2-7 and V is TRBV10-3; a weak D match, TRBD1 (6 bases). V was pared by 5 bases and J by 3 bases, with 17 bases between. The CDR3 contains 15 residues. CDR1 and CDR2 (germline): ENHRY, SYGVKD. The CDR3 reads CAISTPMDRDYEQYF. Here the CDR3 DNA reads TGTGCCATCAGTACACCGATGGACAGAGACTACGAGCAGTACTTC.

The chain combines TRBV5-1 with TRBJ1-2; no clear D. This CDR3 region has 13 residues. Trimming stripped 3 bases from V and 4 bases from J, with 10 bases between. The V gene's germline CDR1 is SGHRS and CDR2 YFSETQ. CDR3 in DNA: TGCGCCAGCAGCTATTCGGAGGGCTATGGCTACACCTTC. Its translation: CASSYSEGYGYTF.

The CDR3 reads CASSWDTSGNTIYF. The CDR3 bases are TGTGCCAGCAGCTGGGACACCTCTGGAAACACCATATATTTT. This chain connects TRBV7-9 to TRBJ1-3; D is perhaps TRBD1 (6 bases). Deletions cut 4 bases from V and 0 bases from J, with 7 bases between. Germline V gene lookup returns CDR1 SEHNR and CDR2 FQNEAQ (reference sequence). The CDR3 runs 14 residues.

V is TRBV7-8 and J is TRBJ1-5; D may be TRBD1 (6 bases). The CDR3 length is 14 residues. Germline V gene lookup returns CDR1 SGHVS and CDR2 FQNEAQ. The germline V and J ends were trimmed by 4 bases and 3 bases, with 10 bases remaining between them. The CDR3 protein is CASSSRQVNQPQHF. DNA of the CDR3: TGTGCCAGCAGCTCCAGACAGGTCAATCAGCCCCAGCATTTT.

The genes are TRBV6-5 and TRBJ1-5; tentative D call: TRBD1 (5 bases). The CDR3 covers 15 residues. Germline CDR1 MNHEY, CDR2 SVGAGI. The germline V and J ends were trimmed by 6 bases and 4 bases, with 16 bases remaining between them. CDR3 amino acids: CASRPTGARNQPQHF. The CDR3 nucleotides are TGTGCCAGCAGGCCTACAGGCGCGCGAAATCAGCCCCAGCATTTT.

The chain couples TRBV5-1 to TRBJ1-1; D remains unclear. Trimming removed 0 bases from V and 0 bases from J, with 9 bases in between. CDR1 is SGHRS and CDR2 is YFSETQ in the germline V gene. The CDR3 loop spans 15 amino acids. In DNA form, the CDR3 reads TGCGCCAGCAGCTTGGTGACGGGGTTGAACACTGAAGCTTTCTTT. Residues: CASSLVTGLNTEAFF.

The chain recombines TRBV2 with TRBJ2-5; no reliable D call. The germline CDR1 and CDR2 sequences are SNHLY and FYNNEI. CDR3 length equals 10 residues. Trimming shortened V by 5 bases and J by 5 bases, and 3 bases separated the two germline ends. CDR3 in DNA: TGTGCCAGCAGTCTGGAGACCCAGTACTTC. Its protein product is CASSLETQYF.

Written as DNA, the CDR3 is TGTGCCAGCAAAGACAGGGGGAACACTGAAGCTTTCTTT. Protein product: CASKDRGNTEAFF. This chain links TRBV14 with TRBJ1-1; 8 bases match TRBD1. The CDR3 sequence is 13 residues long. The junction had 2 bases not matched to a gene; V was cut back by 7 bases and J by 1 base. The germline V gene encodes CDR1 SGHDN and CDR2 FVKESK.

The CDR3 sequence: CASSHETGRGYTF. CDR3 in DNA: TGTGCCAGCAGCCACGAGACAGGGAGAGGCTACACCTTC. The V and J genes are TRBV7-9 and TRBJ1-2; 7 bases are a match to TRBD1. The CDR3 has 13 residues. J was trimmed by 8 bases and V by 5 bases; bases with no gene match: 8. The germline gives CDR1 SEHNR, CDR2 FQNEAQ (reference sequence). The variable domain in full, with the rest retrieved from reference TRBV7-9 and TRBJ1-2, is DTGVSQNPRHKITKRGQNVTFRCDPISEHNRLYWYRQTLGQGPEFLTYFQNEAQLEKSRLLSDRFSAERPKGSFSTLEIQRTEQGDSAMYLCASSHETGRGYTFGSGTRLTVV.

This chain links TRBV27 with TRBJ1-5; D is undetermined. This CDR3 contains 17 residues. The V end lost 4 bases, the J end lost 0 bases, and 16 bases lay between the germline ends. Germline assignment: CDR1 MNHEY and CDR2 SMNVEV (reference sequence). CDR3 coding DNA: TGTGCCAGCAGTTACGCCCGCAGTGGTAATAGCAATCAGCCCCAGCATTTT. This translates into CASSYARSGNSNQPQHF.

The chain combines TRBV9 with TRBJ1-1, with 9 positions matching TRBD1. Trimming at V came to 5 bases and at J to 7 bases, leaving 6 bases not matched to a gene. Germline CDR1 SGDLS, CDR2 YYNGEE. This CDR3 is 13 amino acids long. The CDR3 coding sequence is TGTGCCAGCAGATCACAGGGGGCTGGTGAAGCTTTCTTT. This gives the protein CASRSQGAGEAFF.

The CDR3 sequence is CASRLGTGFNEKLFF. For the CDR3, the DNA is TGTGCCAGCAGGCTGGGGACAGGTTTTAATGAAAAACTGTTTTTT. This sequence joins TRBV28 and TRBJ1-4; 8 bases agree with TRBD1. The CDR3 sequence is 15 residues long. Germline values: CDR1 MDHEN, CDR2 SYDVKM. Trimming took 6 bases from V and 4 from J; bases not matched to a gene: 7.

This sequence joins TRBV10-3 and TRBJ2-1, with TRBD2 matching over 12 bases. V shed 10 bases and J 4 bases; nucleotides not matched to a gene: 8. The CDR3 is made up of 15 amino acids. The germline gives CDR1 ENHRY, CDR2 SYGVKD. CDR3 sequence: CASSLTSGGYNEQFF. CDR3 bases: TGTGCCAGCAGCCTGACTAGCGGGGGTTACAATGAGCAGTTCTTC.

The chain joins TRBV2 to TRBJ2-1, with D unresolved. The germline V gene encodes CDR1 SNHLY and CDR2 FYNNEI. The CDR3 covers 10 residues. V lost 5 bases to trimming and J lost 6 bases, with 2 bases between them. The CDR3 nucleotides read TGTGCCAGCAGTCGCAATGAGCAGTTCTTC. Amino acid sequence: CASSRNEQFF.

This rearrangement joins TRBV28 to TRBJ2-7; 8 bases fit TRBD1. Per the germline V gene, CDR1 is MDHEN and CDR2 is SYDVKM. V lost 3 bases to trimming and J lost 1 base; unmatched junction nucleotides: 5. This CDR3 region has 15 residues. CDR3 sequence reads: CASSFVQGASYEQYF. For the CDR3, the DNA is TGTGCCAGCAGTTTTGTCCAGGGGGCATCCTACGAGCAGTACTTC.